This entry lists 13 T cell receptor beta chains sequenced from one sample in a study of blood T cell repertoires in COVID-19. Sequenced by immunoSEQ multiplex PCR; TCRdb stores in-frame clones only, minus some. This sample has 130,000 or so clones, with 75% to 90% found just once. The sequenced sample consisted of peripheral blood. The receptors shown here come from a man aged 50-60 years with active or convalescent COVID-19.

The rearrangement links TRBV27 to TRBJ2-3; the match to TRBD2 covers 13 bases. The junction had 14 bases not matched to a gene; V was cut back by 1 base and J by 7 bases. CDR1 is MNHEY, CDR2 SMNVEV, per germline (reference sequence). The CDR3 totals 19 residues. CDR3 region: CASSLYRGTSGITQHTQYF. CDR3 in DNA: TGTGCCAGCAGTTTATACAGGGGGACTAGCGGGATAACGCAGCATACGCAGTATTTT.

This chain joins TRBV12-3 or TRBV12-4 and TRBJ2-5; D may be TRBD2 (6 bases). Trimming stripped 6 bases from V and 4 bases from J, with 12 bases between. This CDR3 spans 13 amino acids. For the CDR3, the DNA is TGTGCCAGCAGCCAACAAGCGGGAGAGACCCAGTACTTC. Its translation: CASSQQAGETQYF.

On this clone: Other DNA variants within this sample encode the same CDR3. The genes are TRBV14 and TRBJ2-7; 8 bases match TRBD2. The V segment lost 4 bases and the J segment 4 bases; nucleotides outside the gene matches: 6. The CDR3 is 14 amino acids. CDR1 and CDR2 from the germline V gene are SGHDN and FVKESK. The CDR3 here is CASSRTGGAYEQYF. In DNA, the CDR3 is TGTGCCAGCAGCCGGACCGGGGGGGCTTACGAGCAGTACTTC.

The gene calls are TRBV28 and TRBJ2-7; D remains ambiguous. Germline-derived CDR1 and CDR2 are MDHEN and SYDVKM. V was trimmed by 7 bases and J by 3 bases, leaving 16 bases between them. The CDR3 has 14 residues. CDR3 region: CASNGANLNYEQYF. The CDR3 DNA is TGTGCCAGCAATGGTGCGAACCTGAACTACGAGCAGTACTTC.

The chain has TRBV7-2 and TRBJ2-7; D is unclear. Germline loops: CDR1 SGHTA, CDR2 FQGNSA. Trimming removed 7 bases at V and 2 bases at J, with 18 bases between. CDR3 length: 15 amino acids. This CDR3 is CASTQRITATYEQYF. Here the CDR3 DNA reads TGTGCCAGCACCCAACGGATAACAGCAACCTACGAGCAGTACTTC.

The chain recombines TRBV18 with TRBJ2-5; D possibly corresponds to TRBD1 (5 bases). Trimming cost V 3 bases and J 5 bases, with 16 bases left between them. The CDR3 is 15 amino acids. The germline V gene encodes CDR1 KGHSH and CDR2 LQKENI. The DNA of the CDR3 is TGTGCCAGCTCACCGGTATGGGGCCTTGGGGAGACCCAGTACTTC. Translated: CASSPVWGLGETQYF.

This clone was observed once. CDR3 residues: CASSLGHSSYNEQFF. The CDR3 coding sequence is TGTGCCAGCAGCTTAGGACACTCTTCCTACAATGAGCAGTTCTTC. V and J are TRBV11-3 and TRBJ2-1, with D unresolved. V was shortened by 1 base and J by 1 base, with 8 bases between the two germline ends. This CDR3 region has 15 residues. CDR1 is SGHNT and CDR2 is YENEEA in the germline V gene.

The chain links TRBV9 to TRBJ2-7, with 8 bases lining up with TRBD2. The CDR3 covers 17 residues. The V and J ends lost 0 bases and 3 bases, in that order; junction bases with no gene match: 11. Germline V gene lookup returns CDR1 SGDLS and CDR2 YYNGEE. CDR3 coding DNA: TGTGCCAGCAGCGTAGGCTTAACCGGGAGGGCCGTCTACGAGCAGTACTTC. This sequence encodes CASSVGLTGRAVYEQYF.

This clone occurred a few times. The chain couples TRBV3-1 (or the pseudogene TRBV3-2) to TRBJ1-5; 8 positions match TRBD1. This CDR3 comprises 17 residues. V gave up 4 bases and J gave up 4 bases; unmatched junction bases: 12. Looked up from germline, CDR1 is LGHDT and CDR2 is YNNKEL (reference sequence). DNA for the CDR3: TGTGCCAGCAGCCGAGGGGGAGGGACAGGAACAAATCAGCCCCAGCATTTT. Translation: CASSRGGGTGTNQPQHF.

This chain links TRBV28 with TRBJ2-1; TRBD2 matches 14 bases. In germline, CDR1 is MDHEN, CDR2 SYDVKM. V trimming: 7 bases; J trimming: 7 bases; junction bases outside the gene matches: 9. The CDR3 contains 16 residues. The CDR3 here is CASNLPGLAGVNEQFF. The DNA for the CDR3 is TGTGCCAGCAACCTGCCGGGACTAGCGGGAGTAAATGAGCAGTTCTTC.

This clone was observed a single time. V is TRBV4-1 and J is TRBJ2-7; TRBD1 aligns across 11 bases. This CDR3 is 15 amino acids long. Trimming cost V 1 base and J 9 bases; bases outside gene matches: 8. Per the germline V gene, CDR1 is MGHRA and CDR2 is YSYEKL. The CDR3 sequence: CASSQVPGQGAGQYF. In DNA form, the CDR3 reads TGCGCCAGCAGCCAAGTCCCCGGACAGGGGGCAGGGCAGTACTTC.

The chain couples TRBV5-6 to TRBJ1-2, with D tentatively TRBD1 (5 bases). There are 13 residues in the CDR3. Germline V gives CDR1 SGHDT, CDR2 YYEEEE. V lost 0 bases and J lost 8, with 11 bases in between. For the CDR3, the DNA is TGTGCCAGCAGCTTGGCCGGGGGTGGAGGCTACACCTTC. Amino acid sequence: CASSLAGGGGYTF.

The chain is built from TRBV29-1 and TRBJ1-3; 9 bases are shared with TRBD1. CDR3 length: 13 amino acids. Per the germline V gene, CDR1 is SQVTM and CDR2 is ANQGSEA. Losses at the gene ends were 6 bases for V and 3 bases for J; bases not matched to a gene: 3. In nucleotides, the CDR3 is TGCAGCGTACAGGGGGCAGGTGGAAACACCATATATTTT. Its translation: CSVQGAGGNTIYF.